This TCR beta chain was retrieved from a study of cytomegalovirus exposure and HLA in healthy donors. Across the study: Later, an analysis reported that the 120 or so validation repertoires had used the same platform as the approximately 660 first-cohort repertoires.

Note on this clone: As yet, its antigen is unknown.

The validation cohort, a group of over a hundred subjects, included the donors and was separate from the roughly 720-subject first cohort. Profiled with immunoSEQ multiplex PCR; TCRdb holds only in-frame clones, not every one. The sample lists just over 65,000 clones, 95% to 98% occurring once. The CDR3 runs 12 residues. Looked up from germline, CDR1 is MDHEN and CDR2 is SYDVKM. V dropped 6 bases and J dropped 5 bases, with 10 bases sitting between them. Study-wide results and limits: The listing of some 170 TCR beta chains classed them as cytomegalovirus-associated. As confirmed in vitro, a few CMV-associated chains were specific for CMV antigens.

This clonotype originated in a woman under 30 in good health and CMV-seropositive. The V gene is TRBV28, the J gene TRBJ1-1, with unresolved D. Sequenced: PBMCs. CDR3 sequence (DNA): TGTGCCAGCAGCCCGCCGAGGACTGAAGCTTTCTTT. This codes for CASSPPRTEAFF.